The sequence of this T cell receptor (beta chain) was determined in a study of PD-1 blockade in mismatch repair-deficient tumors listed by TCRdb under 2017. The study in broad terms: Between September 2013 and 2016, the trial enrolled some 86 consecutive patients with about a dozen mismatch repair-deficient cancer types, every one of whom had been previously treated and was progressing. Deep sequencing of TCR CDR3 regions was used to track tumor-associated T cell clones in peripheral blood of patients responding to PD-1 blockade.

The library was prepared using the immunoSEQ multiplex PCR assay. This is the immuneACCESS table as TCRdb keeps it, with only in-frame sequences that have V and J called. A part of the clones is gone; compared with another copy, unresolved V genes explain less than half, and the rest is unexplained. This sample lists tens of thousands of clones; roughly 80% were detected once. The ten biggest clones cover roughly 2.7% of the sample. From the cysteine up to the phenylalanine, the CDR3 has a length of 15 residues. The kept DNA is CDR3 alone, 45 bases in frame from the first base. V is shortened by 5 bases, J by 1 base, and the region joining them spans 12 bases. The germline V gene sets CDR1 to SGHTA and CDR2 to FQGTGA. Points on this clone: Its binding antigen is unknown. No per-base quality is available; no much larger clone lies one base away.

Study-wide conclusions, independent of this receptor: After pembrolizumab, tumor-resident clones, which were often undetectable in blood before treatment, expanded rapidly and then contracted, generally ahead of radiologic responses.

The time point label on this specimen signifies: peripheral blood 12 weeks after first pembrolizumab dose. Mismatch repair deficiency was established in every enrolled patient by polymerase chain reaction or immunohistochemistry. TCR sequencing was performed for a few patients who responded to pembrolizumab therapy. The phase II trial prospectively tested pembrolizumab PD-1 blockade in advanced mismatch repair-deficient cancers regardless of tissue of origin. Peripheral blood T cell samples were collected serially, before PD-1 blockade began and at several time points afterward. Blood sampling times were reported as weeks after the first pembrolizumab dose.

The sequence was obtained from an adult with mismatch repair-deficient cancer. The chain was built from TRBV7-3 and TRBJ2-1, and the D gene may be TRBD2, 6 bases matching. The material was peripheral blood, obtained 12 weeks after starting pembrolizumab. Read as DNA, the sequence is TGTGCCAGCAGCCCACGGGACTTATCCTACAATGAGCAGTTCTTC. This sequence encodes CASSPRDLSYNEQFF.